The rows below give T cell receptor beta chains drawn from one sample of a study of graft-versus-host responses after intestinal transplantation. The method was immunoSEQ multiplex PCR; TCRdb's version includes in-frame clones alone and lacks a portion of them. The sample includes 100,000 to 130,000 clones, roughly 89% seen only once; the top ten take around 0.76%. Their antigens are not known. The material sequenced was unstimulated CD4+ T cells sorted from spleen or lymph node cells, taken before transplant. These receptors all stem from a human donor who was the organ donor for an intestinal transplant. The CDR3 runs from the conserved cysteine through the conserved F or W. D genes are given only for firm matches. For some rows the clone size is stated as once, few or many, or as a class when expanded; others skip it.

.	TRBV2	.	TRBJ1-2	CASSDSGYTF	TGTGCCAGCAGTGACAGTGGCTACACCTTC
.	TRBV10-3	TRBD2	TRBJ2-1	CAISESREMHEQFF	TGTGCCATCAGTGAATCGCGGGAGATGCATGAGCAGTTCTTC
.	TRBV9	.	TRBJ2-2	CASSVGDFNTGELFF	TGTGCCAGCAGCGTAGGTGATTTTAACACCGGGGAGCTGTTTTTT
.	TRBV27	TRBD1	TRBJ1-2	CASSLSGGGYTF	TGTGCCAGCAGTTTATCAGGGGGCGGCTACACCTTC
.	TRBV30	.	TRBJ1-6	CAWTEGVRSPLHF	TGTGCCTGGACGGAAGGGGTTCGATCACCCCTCCACTTT
.	TRBV6-6	.	TRBJ1-5	CASSYGENQPQHF	TGTGCCAGCAGTTACGGTGAGAATCAGCCCCAGCATTTT
.	TRBV7-6	TRBD2	TRBJ2-7	CASSSNSGSVYEQYF	TGTGCCAGCAGCTCTAATAGCGGGAGCGTTTACGAGCAGTACTTC
.	TRBV5-4	.	TRBJ1-4	CASSLDRTNEKLFF	TGTGCCAGCAGCTTGGACCGAACTAATGAAAAACTGTTTTTT
.	TRBV5-1	.	TRBJ1-1	CASSLENRRGTEAFF	TGCGCCAGCAGCTTGGAAAACCGGAGGGGCACTGAAGCTTTCTTT
.	TRBV4-2	.	TRBJ2-5	CASSQEAQETQYF	TGTGCCAGCAGCCAAGAGGCACAAGAGACCCAGTACTTC
.	TRBV2	.	TRBJ1-4	CASHPTATNEKLFF	TGTGCCAGCCATCCGACAGCAACTAATGAAAAACTGTTTTTT
.	TRBV6-5	.	TRBJ1-2	CASSGQATYGYTF	TGTGCCAGCAGTGGTCAGGCGACCTATGGCTACACCTTC
.	TRBV7-2	.	TRBJ1-1	CASSPQSGGGTEAFF	TGTGCCAGCAGCCCACAGTCCGGGGGAGGTACTGAAGCTTTCTTT
.	TRBV2	.	TRBJ2-2	CASSKALGSGELFF	TGTGCCAGCAGTAAAGCCCTTGGGTCCGGGGAGCTGTTTTTT
once	TRBV7-2	TRBD1	TRBJ2-2	CASSSYRDRVTGELFF	TGTGCCAGCAGCTCTTACCGGGACAGGGTAACCGGGGAGCTGTTTTTT
.	TRBV7-2	TRBD2	TRBJ2-4	CASSSAGGRFIQYF	TGTGCCAGCAGCTCAGCGGGGGGGCGTTTCATTCAGTACTTC
.	TRBV7-2	TRBD1	TRBJ1-2	CASSFFLWDSNGGYTF	TGTGCCAGCAGCTTCTTTTTATGGGACAGTAACGGTGGCTACACCTTC
few	TRBV6-4	TRBD2	TRBJ2-1	CASSAPGGNEQFF	TGTGCCAGCAGTGCCCCCGGGGGGAATGAGCAGTTCTTC
once	TRBV27	TRBD1	TRBJ2-6	CASKGAPSSGANVLTF	TGTGCCAGCAAGGGGGCCCCCAGCTCTGGGGCCAACGTCCTGACTTTC
.	TRBV19	.	TRBJ1-5	CASSILASGSYSNQPQHF	TGTGCCAGTAGTATCTTGGCTTCCGGGTCCTATAGCAATCAGCCCCAGCATTTT
.	TRBV19	.	TRBJ1-5	CASSGDNSNQPQHF	TGTGCCAGTAGTGGGGACAATAGCAATCAGCCCCAGCATTTT
.	TRBV5-1	TRBD2	TRBJ2-7	CASSLVVLAGPSSTEQYF	TGCGCCAGCAGCTTGGTTGTACTAGCGGGCCCGAGCAGTACCGAGCAGTACTTC
.	TRBV11-3	.	TRBJ2-1	CASSLANPGTNEQFF	TGTGCCAGCAGCTTGGCAAACCCGGGAACCAATGAGCAGTTCTTC
once	TRBV28	.	TRBJ2-1	CASSVQPRMKNEQFF	TGTGCCAGCAGCGTACAGCCTCGGATGAAAAATGAGCAGTTCTTC
.	TRBV7-2	.	TRBJ2-3	CASSQGPTDTQYF	TGTGCCAGCAGCCAGGGGCCCACAGATACGCAGTATTTT
.	TRBV5-4	.	TRBJ2-5	CASSLILGPQETQYF	TGTGCCAGCAGCTTGATTTTGGGCCCCCAAGAGACCCAGTACTTC
.	TRBV11-1	TRBD1	TRBJ1-1	CASSPAGQGRTEAFF	TGTGCCAGCAGCCCCGCCGGACAGGGTAGAACTGAAGCTTTCTTT
.	TRBV5-1	.	TRBJ2-2	CASRLGDTGELFF	TGCGCCAGCAGACTAGGGGACACCGGGGAGCTGTTTTTT
.	TRBV6-4	.	TRBJ1-6	CASSEQTNSPLHF	TGTGCCAGCAGTGAACAGACAAATTCACCCCTCCACTTT
.	TRBV7-3	.	TRBJ1-1	CASSPQGMNTEAFF	TGTGCCAGCAGCCCCCAGGGCATGAACACTGAAGCTTTCTTT
.	TRBV18	TRBD1	TRBJ1-4	CASSRQGNEKLFF	TGTGCCAGCTCCCGACAGGGGAATGAAAAACTGTTTTTT
once	TRBV29-1	TRBD1	TRBJ1-4	CSVALRTGRGGKLFF	TGCAGCGTTGCCCTCCGGACAGGGCGGGGTGGAAAACTGTTTTTT
.	TRBV19	.	TRBJ2-3	CASSQGPDTQYF	TGTGCCAGTAGTCAGGGGCCAGATACGCAGTATTTT
.	TRBV2	.	TRBJ2-1	CASSAWGVGLNEQFF	TGTGCCAGCAGCGCCTGGGGAGTGGGGCTCAATGAGCAGTTCTTC
once	TRBV9	TRBD1	TRBJ1-2	CASSPGQGHGYTF	TGTGCCAGCAGCCCAGGACAGGGGCATGGCTACACCTTC
.	TRBV7-2	TRBD2	TRBJ2-5	CASSLFRLAGGQETQYF	TGTGCCAGCAGCTTATTTCGCTTAGCGGGGGGCCAAGAGACCCAGTACTTC
.	TRBV7-3	.	TRBJ1-1	CASSFSSYTEAFF	TGTGCCAGCAGCTTCAGTTCGTACACTGAAGCTTTCTTT
.	TRBV19	TRBD1	TRBJ1-6	CASSDRANSPLHF	TGTGCCAGTTCTGACAGGGCTAATTCACCCCTCCACTTT
once	TRBV18	TRBD2	TRBJ2-5	CASSSGLVFGTQYF	TGTGCCAGCTCATCAGGACTAGTGTTCGGGACCCAGTACTTC
.	TRBV5-1	.	TRBJ1-3	CASSLDTFGNTIYF	TGCGCCAGCAGCTTAGATACCTTTGGAAACACCATATATTTT
.	TRBV5-8	.	TRBJ1-1	CASSPKRRLGAEAFF	TGTGCCAGCAGCCCTAAACGTCGGTTAGGGGCTGAAGCTTTCTTT
.	TRBV7-2	.	TRBJ2-7	CASSFDSYQSYEQYF	TGTGCCAGCAGCTTTGACAGTTACCAGTCCTACGAGCAGTACTTC